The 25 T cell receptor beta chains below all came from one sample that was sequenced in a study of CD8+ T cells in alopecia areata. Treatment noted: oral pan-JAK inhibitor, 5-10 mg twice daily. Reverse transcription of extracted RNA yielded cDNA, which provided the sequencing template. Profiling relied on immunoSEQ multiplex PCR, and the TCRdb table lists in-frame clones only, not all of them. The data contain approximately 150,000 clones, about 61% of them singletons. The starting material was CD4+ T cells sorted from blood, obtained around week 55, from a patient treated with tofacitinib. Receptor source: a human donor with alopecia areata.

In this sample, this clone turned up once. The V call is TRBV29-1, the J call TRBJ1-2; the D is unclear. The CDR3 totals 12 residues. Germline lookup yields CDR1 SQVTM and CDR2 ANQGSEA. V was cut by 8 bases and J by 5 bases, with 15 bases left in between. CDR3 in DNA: TGCAGCAAGACCGGGATAAGATATGGCTACACCTTC. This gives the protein CSKTGIRYGYTF.

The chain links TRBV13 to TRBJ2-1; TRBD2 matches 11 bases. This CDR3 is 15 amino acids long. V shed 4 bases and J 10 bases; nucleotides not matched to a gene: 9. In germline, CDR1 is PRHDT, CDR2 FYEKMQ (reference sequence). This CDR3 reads CASSSSGTSGLEQFF. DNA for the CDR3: TGTGCCAGCAGCTCGTCCGGGACTAGCGGTCTCGAGCAGTTCTTC.

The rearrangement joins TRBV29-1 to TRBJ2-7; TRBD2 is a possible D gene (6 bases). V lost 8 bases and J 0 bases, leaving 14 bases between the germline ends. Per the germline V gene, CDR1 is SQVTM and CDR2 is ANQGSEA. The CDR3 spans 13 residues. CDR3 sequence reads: CSFGTVNSYEQYF. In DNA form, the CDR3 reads TGCAGCTTTGGGACTGTTAACTCCTACGAGCAGTACTTC.

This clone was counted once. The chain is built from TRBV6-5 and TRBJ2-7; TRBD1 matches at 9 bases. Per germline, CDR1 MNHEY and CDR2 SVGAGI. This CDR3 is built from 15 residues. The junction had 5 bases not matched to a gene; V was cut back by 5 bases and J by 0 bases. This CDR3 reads CASSQGQGLSYEQYF. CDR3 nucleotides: TGTGCCAGCAGTCAAGGACAGGGGCTCTCCTACGAGCAGTACTTC.

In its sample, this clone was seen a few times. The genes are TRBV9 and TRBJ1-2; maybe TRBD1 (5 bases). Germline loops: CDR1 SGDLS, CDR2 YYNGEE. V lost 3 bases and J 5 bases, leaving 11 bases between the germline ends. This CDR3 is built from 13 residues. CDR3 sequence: CASSADTRYGYTF. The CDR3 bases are TGTGCCAGCAGCGCGGACACCCGATATGGCTACACCTTC.

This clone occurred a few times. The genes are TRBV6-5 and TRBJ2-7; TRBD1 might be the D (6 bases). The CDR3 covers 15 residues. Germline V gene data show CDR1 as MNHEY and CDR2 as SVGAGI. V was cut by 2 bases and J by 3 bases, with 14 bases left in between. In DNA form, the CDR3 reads TGTGCCAGCAGTTACGTCCGCCAACAGGGCTACGAGCAGTACTTC. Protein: CASSYVRQQGYEQYF.

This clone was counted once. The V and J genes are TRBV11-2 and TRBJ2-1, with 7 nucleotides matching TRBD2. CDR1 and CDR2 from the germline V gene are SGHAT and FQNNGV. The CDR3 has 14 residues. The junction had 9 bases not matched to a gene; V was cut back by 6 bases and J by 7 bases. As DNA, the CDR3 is TGTGCCAGCAGTCCACCGGGACTAAGGAATGAGCAGTTCTTC. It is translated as CASSPPGLRNEQFF.

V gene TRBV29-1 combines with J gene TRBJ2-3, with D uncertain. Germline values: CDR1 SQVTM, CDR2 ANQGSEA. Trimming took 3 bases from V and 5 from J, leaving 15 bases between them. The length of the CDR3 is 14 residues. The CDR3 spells CSVDKRMAEDTQYF. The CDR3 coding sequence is TGCAGCGTTGACAAACGCATGGCAGAAGATACGCAGTATTTT.

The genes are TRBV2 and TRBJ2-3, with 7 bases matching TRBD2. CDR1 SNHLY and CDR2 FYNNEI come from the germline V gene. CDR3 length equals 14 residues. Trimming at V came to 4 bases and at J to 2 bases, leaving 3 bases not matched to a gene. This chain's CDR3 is CASSASGHTDTQYF. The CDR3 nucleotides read TGTGCCAGCAGTGCTAGCGGCCACACAGATACGCAGTATTTT.

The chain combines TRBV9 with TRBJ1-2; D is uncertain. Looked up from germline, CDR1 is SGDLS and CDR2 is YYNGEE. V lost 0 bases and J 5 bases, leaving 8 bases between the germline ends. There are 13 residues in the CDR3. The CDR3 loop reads CASSVEGLYGYTF. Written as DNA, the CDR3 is TGTGCCAGCAGCGTAGAGGGATTGTATGGCTACACCTTC.

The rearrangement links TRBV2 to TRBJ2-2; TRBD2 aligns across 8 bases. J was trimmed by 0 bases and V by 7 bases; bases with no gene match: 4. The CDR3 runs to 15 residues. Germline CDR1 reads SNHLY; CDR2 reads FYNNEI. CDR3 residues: CASTAGATNTGELFF. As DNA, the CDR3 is TGTGCCAGCACAGCGGGGGCGACGAACACCGGGGAGCTGTTTTTT.

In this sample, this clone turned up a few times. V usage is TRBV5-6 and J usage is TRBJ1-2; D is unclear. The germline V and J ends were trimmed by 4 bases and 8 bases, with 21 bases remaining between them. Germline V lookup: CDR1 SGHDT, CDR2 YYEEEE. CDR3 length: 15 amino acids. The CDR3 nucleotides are TGTGCCAGCAGCGTGACTTCGACGGTTGGGTTAGGCTACACCTTC. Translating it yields CASSVTSTVGLGYTF. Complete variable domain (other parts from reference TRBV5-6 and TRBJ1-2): DAGVTQSPTHLIKTRGQQVTLRCSPKSGHDTVSWYQQALGQGPQFIFQYYEEEERQRGNFPDRFSGHQFPNYSSELNVNALLLGDSALYLCASSVTSTVGLGYTFGSGTRLTVV.

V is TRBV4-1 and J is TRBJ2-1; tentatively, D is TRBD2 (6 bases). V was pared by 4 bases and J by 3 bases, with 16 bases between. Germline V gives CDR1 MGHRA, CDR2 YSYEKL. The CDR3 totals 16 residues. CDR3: CASSRVLMRGYNEQFF. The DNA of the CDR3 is TGCGCCAGCAGCCGTGTACTAATGCGGGGCTACAATGAGCAGTTCTTC.

The CDR3: CASRSRPTDTQYF. The CDR3 DNA is TGTGCCAGCAGATCGAGACCCACAGATACGCAGTATTTT. J is TRBJ2-3 and V is TRBV6-6; D ambiguous. CDR3 length: 13 amino acids. Per germline, CDR1 MNHNY and CDR2 SVGAGI (reference sequence). V was cut by 6 bases and J by 2 bases, with 9 bases left in between.

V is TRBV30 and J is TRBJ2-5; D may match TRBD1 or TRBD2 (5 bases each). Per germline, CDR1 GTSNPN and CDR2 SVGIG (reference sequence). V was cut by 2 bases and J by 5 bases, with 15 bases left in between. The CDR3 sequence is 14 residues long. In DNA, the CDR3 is TGTGCCTGGAGTCCCCCAGGGAGTCGGGAGACCCAGTACTTC. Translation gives CAWSPPGSRETQYF.

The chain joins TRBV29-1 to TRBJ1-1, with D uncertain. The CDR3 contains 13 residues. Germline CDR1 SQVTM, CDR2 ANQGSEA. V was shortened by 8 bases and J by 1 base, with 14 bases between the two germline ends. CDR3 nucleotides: TGCAGCTTAGAACAACGGACGAACACTGAAGCTTTCTTT. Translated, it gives CSLEQRTNTEAFF.

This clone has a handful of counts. CDR3 in amino acids: CASSSPSGTGVHSSYEQYF. The CDR3 bases are TGTGCCAGCAGCTCCCCCTCCGGGACAGGGGTACATAGCTCCTACGAGCAGTACTTC. V and J are TRBV7-9 and TRBJ2-7; TRBD1 matches at 10 bases. Unmatched junction bases numbered 15, after V lost 4 bases and J lost 0 bases. Germline V gene lookup returns CDR1 SEHNR and CDR2 FQNEAQ (reference sequence). CDR3 length: 19 residues.

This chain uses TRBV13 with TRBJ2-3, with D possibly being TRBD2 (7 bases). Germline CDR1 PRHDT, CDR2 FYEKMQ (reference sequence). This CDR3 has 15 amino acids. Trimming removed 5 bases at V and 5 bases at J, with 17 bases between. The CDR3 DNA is TGTGCCAGCAGCAGGGGGGGCCGGAGAAAAGATACGCAGTATTTT. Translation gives CASSRGGRRKDTQYF.

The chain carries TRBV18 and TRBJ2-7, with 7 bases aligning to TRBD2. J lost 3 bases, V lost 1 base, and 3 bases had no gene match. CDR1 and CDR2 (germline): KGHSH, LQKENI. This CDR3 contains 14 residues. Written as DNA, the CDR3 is TGTGCCAGCTCACCACGCGGGGGTCTCTACGAGCAGTACTTC. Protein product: CASSPRGGLYEQYF.

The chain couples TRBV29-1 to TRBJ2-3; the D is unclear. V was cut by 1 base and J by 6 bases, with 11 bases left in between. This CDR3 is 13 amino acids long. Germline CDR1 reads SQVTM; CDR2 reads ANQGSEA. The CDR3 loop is CSVEVSVLDTQYF. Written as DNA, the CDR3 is TGCAGCGTTGAAGTGTCAGTCTTGGATACGCAGTATTTT.

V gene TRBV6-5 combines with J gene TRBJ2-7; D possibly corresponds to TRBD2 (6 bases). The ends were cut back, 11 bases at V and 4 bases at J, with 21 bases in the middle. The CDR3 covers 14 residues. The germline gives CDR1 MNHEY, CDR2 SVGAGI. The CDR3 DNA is TGTGCCTCCAGCTTGGCGGGGACCTCTTACGAGCAGTACTTC. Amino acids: CASSLAGTSYEQYF.

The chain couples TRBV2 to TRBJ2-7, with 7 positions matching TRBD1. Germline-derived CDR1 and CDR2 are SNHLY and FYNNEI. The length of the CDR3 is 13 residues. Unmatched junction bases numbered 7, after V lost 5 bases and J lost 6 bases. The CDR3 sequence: CASSSDRVFEQYF. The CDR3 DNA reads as TGTGCCAGCAGTTCCGACAGGGTATTCGAGCAGTACTTC.

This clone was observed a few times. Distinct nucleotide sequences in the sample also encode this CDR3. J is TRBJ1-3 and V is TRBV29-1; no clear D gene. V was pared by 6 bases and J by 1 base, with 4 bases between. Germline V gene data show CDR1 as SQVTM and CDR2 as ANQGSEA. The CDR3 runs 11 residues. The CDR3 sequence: CSVRSGNTIYF. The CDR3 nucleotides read TGCAGCGTAAGGTCTGGAAACACCATATATTTT.

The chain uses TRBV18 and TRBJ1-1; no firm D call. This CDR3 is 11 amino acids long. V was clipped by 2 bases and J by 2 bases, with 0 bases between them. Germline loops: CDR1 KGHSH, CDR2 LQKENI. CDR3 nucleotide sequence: TGTGCCAGCTCACCAAACACTGAAGCTTTCTTT. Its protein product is CASSPNTEAFF.

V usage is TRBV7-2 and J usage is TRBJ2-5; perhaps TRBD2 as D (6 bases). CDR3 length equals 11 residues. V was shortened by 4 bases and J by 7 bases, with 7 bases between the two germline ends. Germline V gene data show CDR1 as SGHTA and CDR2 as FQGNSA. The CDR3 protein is CASSSGGTQYF. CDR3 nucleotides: TGTGCCAGCAGCTCCGGGGGGACCCAGTACTTC.